These 10 T cell receptor beta chains came from one sample sequenced in a study of shared clonotypes between healthy human individuals. Using immunoSEQ multiplex PCR, the repertoire was profiled, and TCRdb retains in-frame clones only, with some absent. Here the sample spans 2.5 million or so clones, over 85% being singletons. The sequencing sample was made of naive CD4+ T cells sorted from blood. Regarding subset: CD45RA+ positively selected. The receptor set was obtained from a man younger than 35 in good health.

The V and J genes are TRBV6-1 and TRBJ2-2; a weak D match, TRBD2 (7 bases). The CDR3 length is 18 residues. Germline-derived CDR1 and CDR2 are MNHNS and SASEGT. The V end was cut by 4 bases, the J end by 1 base, with 19 bases between. CDR3 bases: TGTGCCAGCAGTGCCTACGACCGGGGGGCGATGAACACCGGGGAGCTGTTTTTT. The encoded protein is CASSAYDRGAMNTGELFF.

Notes on this clone: Different DNA sequences within this sample yield the same CDR3. V gene TRBV2 combines with J gene TRBJ2-2; 7 bases are shared with TRBD1. V dropped 3 bases and J dropped 5; count of bases not matched to a gene: 3. CDR1 and CDR2 (germline): SNHLY, FYNNEI. CDR3 length: 14 residues. CDR3 nucleotides: TGTGCCAGCAGTGACAGGGGGAGTACCGGGGAGCTGTTTTTT. Translation: CASSDRGSTGELFF.

The V and J genes are TRBV6-5 and TRBJ2-6; D ambiguous. CDR3 size: 14 residues. Trimming took off 2 bases at V and 5 bases at J, with 7 bases between the two ends. Germline V CDR1 and CDR2: MNHEY, SVGAGI. The CDR3: CASSYAVRANVLTF. CDR3 bases: TGTGCCAGCAGTTACGCAGTACGGGCCAACGTCCTGACTTTC.

The chain links TRBV6-6 to TRBJ1-2; tentative D call: TRBD1 (5 bases). Between the trimmed V and J ends, which lost 0 bases and 4 bases, there was a span of 9 bases. Germline V gene data show CDR1 as MNHNY and CDR2 as SVGAGI (reference sequence). The CDR3 contains 14 residues. The CDR3, as DNA: TGTGCCAGCAGTTACTCGGGGGGGGTCTATGGCTACACCTTC. It yields the protein CASSYSGGVYGYTF.

To note about this clone: The same CDR3 also results from other DNA sequences found in this sample. In DNA form, the CDR3 reads TGCGCCAGCAGCTTGGGGAAGGATCAGCCCCAGCATTTT. It is translated as CASSLGKDQPQHF. The chain employs TRBV5-1 and TRBJ1-5; no reliable D call. Germline CDR1 reads SGHRS; CDR2 reads YFSETQ. This CDR3 has 13 amino acids. V lost 0 bases and J lost 5, with 6 bases in between.

The chain has TRBV2 and TRBJ2-5; TRBD1 matches 7 bases. CDR1 is SNHLY, CDR2 FYNNEI, per germline. The length of the CDR3 is 13 residues. The V segment lost 10 bases and the J segment 1 base; nucleotides outside the gene matches: 6. CDR3 DNA: TGTGCCACCGGAGACAGGGTCCAAGAGACCCAGTACTTC. Amino acid sequence: CATGDRVQETQYF. Filled out from reference TRBV2 and TRBJ2-5, the complete variable domain reads EPEVTQTPSHQVTQMGQEVILRCVPISNHLYFYWYRQILGQKVEFLVSFYNNEISEKSEIFDDQFSVERPDGSNFTLKIRSTKLEDSAMYFCATGDRVQETQYFGPGTRLLVL.

This clone turned up a few times. At the DNA level, this CDR3 is encoded by other sequences in the same sample as well. The chain has TRBV5-1 and TRBJ1-1; 8 nucleotides match TRBD1. The V gene's germline CDR1 is SGHRS and CDR2 YFSETQ. V lost 2 bases to trimming and J lost 1 base; unmatched junction nucleotides: 4. The CDR3 runs to 15 residues. The CDR3 loop reads CASSLSGQGNTEAFF. The CDR3 region has the DNA TGCGCCAGCAGCTTAAGCGGACAGGGGAACACTGAAGCTTTCTTT. Variable domain in full (rest from reference TRBV5-1 and TRBJ1-1): KAGVTQTPRYLIKTRGQQVTLSCSPISGHRSVSWYQQTPGQGLQFLFEYFSETQRNKGNFPGRFSGRQFSNSRSEMNVSTLELGDSALYLCASSLSGQGNTEAFFGQGTRLTVV.

The V gene is TRBV19, the J gene TRBJ2-1; 9 positions match TRBD2. The CDR3 spans 16 residues. Germline V gene lookup returns CDR1 LNHDA and CDR2 SQIVND (reference sequence). The junction had 4 bases not matched to a gene; V was cut back by 0 bases and J by 4 bases. This CDR3 reads CASSIEASGIYNEQFF. DNA of the CDR3: TGTGCCAGTAGTATAGAGGCTAGCGGGATATACAATGAGCAGTTCTTC.

The V and J genes are TRBV30 and TRBJ1-2, with TRBD1 matching 11 bases. The CDR3 spans 17 residues. Losses at the gene ends were 3 bases for V and 5 bases for J; bases not matched to a gene: 14. From germline, CDR1 is GTSNPN and CDR2 SVGIG (reference sequence). CDR3 residues: CAWSRDRGAPYLYGYTF. The DNA of the CDR3 is TGTGCCTGGAGCAGGGACAGGGGGGCGCCGTACCTTTATGGCTACACCTTC.

In regard to this clone: An end of the junction differs from the germline gene, which may be a read error. The chain couples TRBV10-3 to TRBJ1-6, with D possibly TRBD1 on 5 matching bases. Germline assignment: CDR1 ENHRY and CDR2 SYGVKD. CDR3 length equals 14 residues. CDR3 nucleotides: TGTGCCATCAGTGAGTCGGGGACTAATTCACCCCTCTACTTT. Translated, it gives CAISESGTNSPLYF.